This T cell receptor (beta chain) is from a study of T-cell reconstitution after alpha-beta-depleted transplantation in children. This clonotype was seen only a few times. For TCRbeta, the library was prepared with unique molecular identifiers. From the PCR reads, TCRdb called clonotypes with MiXCR, one entry per CDR3 protein. The data show 450,000 to 600,000 distinct CDR3 sequences, around a third seen once. Germline V gene data show CDR1 as DFQATT and CDR2 as SNEGSKA (reference sequence). The ends lost 5 bases at V and 3 bases at J; junction bases unmatched: 2. This CDR3 is built from 12 residues. This chain joins TRBV20-1 and TRBJ2-7, with TRBD2 matching 9 bases. The sequenced sample was PBMCs from the stem cell graft donor, obtained from the stem cell graft. This receptor was taken from a human donor who donated a stem cell graft to a child with aplastic anemia. CDR3 DNA sequence: TGCAGTGCTTTGACTAGCGGCTACGAGCAGTACTTC. Its protein is CSALTSGYEQYF.